These T cell receptor beta chains were read from a single sample in a study of blood T cell repertoires in COVID-19. Some clones are missing from TCRdb's copy, which holds only in-frame ones; the method was immunoSEQ multiplex PCR. The sample comprises roughly 180,000 clones, 84% of which are singletons, and 5.5% to 7.5% rests with the top ten. Sequences were obtained from peripheral blood. These receptors were collected from a human donor in a cohort sampled during active COVID-19. CDR3s include the opening cysteine and the closing phenylalanine or tryptophan. A D gene is named only where the DNA matches it firmly. The listing skips clone size in some rows; elsewhere it reads once, few, many or a size class.

TRBD1	14	TRBV6-6	NA	TRBJ2-5	CASSHRGREETQYF	TGTGCCAGCAGCCACAGGGGTCGGGAAGAGACCCAGTACTTC
NA	13	TRBV27	NA	TRBJ1-5	CASSWRGGQPQHF	TGTGCCAGCAGTTGGCGGGGAGGCCAGCCCCAGCATTTT
NA	13	TRBV11-2	NA	TRBJ1-2	CASSPPGVHGYTF	TGTGCCAGCAGCCCCCCGGGGGTTCATGGCTACACCTTC
NA	13	TRBV12-3/TRBV12-4	NA	TRBJ1-6	CASSFRGNSPLHF	TGTGCCAGCAGTTTCCGGGGGAACTCACCCCTCCACTTT
NA	14	TRBV3-1/TRBV3-2	NA	TRBJ1-1	CASSHGGGSSEAFF	TGTGCCAGCAGCCATGGTGGGGGGAGCTCTGAAGCTTTCTTT
TRBD1	14	TRBV6-6	NA	TRBJ1-4	CASSYDRGHEKLFF	TGTGCCAGCAGCTACGACAGGGGGCATGAAAAACTGTTTTTT
NA	12	TRBV25-1	NA	TRBJ2-7	CASSGNPSGQYF	TGTGCCAGCAGTGGAAATCCCTCAGGGCAGTACTTC
TRBD2	14	TRBV5-1	NA	TRBJ2-7	CASSRGGPSYEQYF	TGCGCCAGCAGCCGGGGGGGCCCGTCCTACGAGCAGTACTTC
TRBD1	15	TRBV27	NA	TRBJ2-7	CASSLSRDSSYEQYF	TGTGCCAGCAGTTTATCACGGGACAGCTCCTACGAGCAGTACTTC
NA	12	TRBV11-3	NA	TRBJ2-3	CASSLSKDTQYF	TGTGCCAGCAGCTTATCCAAAGATACGCAGTATTTT
TRBD1	16	TRBV29-1	once	TRBJ2-7	CSVVGTPGTGAREQYF	TGCAGCGTGGTTGGCACGCCCGGGACAGGGGCGCGCGAGCAGTACTTC
NA	14	TRBV30	once	TRBJ1-2	CAWSGLGGAYGYTF	TGTGCCTGGAGCGGATTAGGGGGGGCTTATGGCTACACCTTC
TRBD2	15	TRBV9	NA	TRBJ2-1	CASSSGGGEYNEQFF	TGTGCCAGCAGTTCTGGCGGGGGGGAGTACAATGAGCAGTTCTTC
TRBD2	15	TRBV2	NA	TRBJ2-5	CASQGTRGTQETQYF	TGTGCCAGCCAAGGGACTAGGGGAACCCAAGAGACCCAGTACTTC